This TCR beta chain originates from a study of shared clonotypes between healthy human individuals. On this clone itself: Its specificity is not known. Additional DNA sequences in this sample encode the identical CDR3.

Study conclusions and caveats: Deeper or shallower sequencing was expected to change how clonotypes are shared among donors. Sharing across four donors was highest in naive CD4 (around 5%) and lowest in memory CD8 (0.4%).

Sequenced by immunoSEQ multiplex PCR; TCRdb stores in-frame clones only, minus some. The sample has fewer than 3 million clones, around 92% seen once; the top ten hold around 0.4%. Germline V gene sequence: CDR1 KGHSH, CDR2 LQKENI. CDR3 length: 14 residues. V trimming: 3 bases; J trimming: 3 bases; junction bases outside the gene matches: 1. The J gene is TRBJ1-5, the V gene TRBV18; 8 bases align to TRBD1. The TCR was taken from a man between 18 and 29 years old in good health. Some clones in this sample may be carry-over from other donors' samples. The sequencing input was naive CD4+ T cells from PBMCs. Subset here: CD45RA+ positively selected. The CDR3 reads CASSPGQVNQPQHF. CDR3 nucleotides: TGTGCCAGCTCACCGGGACAGGTCAATCAGCCCCAGCATTTT.